This T cell receptor (beta chain) originates from a study of cytomegalovirus exposure and HLA in healthy donors. A multiplex PCR was run with 60 Vbeta primers and 13 Jbeta primers. Libraries were prepared by immunoSEQ multiplex PCR; TCRdb keeps only in-frame clonotypes and omits some of them. The data show roughly 130,000 clones, 65% to 80% seen once. Findings of the study overall: Among CMV-associated TCR beta chains, most appeared HLA-restricted in a later analysis. Per published accounts, TCR beta sequences correctly predicted the HLA-A and HLA-B alleles of most subjects. An analysis that was carried out later associated approximately 15,000 TCR beta sequences with HLA alleles at 0.05 false discovery rate.

Nominal health characterized the donors when sampled, though unrecorded immune exposures were likely. Concerning this clone itself: The antigen remains undetermined.

Germline V gene lookup returns CDR1 LNHDA and CDR2 SQIVND (reference sequence). With 0 bases removed from V and 7 bases from J, the gap between germline ends came to 4 bases. The CDR3 loop spans 13 amino acids. The TCR sequence derives from a human donor in good health. The genes are TRBV19 and TRBJ1-6; no definite D call. Sequencing was done on a sample of PBMCs. CDR3: CASSIDRNSPLHF. The CDR3 DNA reads TGTGCCAGTAGTATAGATCGGAATTCACCCCTCCACTTT.